The entry below gives a single T cell receptor (beta chain) sequence along with its context. The antigen is unknown. TCRdb redid the calling of the 5' RACE reads with MiXCR, one entry per CDR3 protein. The repertoire holds approximately 540,000 distinct CDR3 sequences, roughly 13% seen once, with approximately 6.3% in the top ten. This sample is drawn from a study of CD8 T cells in ankylosing spondylitis. Overall study findings and caveats: Reactive arthritis synovial fluid and blood previously showed some of these motif variants. Seemingly distinctive of ankylosing spondylitis blood was a TCR beta motif formed by eight highly homologous variants.

The sequencing input was blood, either unsorted or a sorted T cell fraction (not recorded which). The origin of this receptor is a male donor with ankylosing spondylitis.

This CDR3 is CASSPLVGGTEAFF. The CDR3, as DNA: TGTGCCAGCAGCCCCCTGGTAGGGGGCACTGAAGCTTTCTTT. The V gene is TRBV7-2, the J gene TRBJ1-1; D is possibly TRBD1 (6 bases). CDR1 is SGHTA, CDR2 FQGNSA, per germline. The CDR3 has 14 residues. The V gene lost 5 bases and the J gene lost 4 bases, with 14 bases spanning the gap.